Here is one TCR beta chain with its context. Antigen: not known. This sample was included in a study of identical twins. General study findings and limits: Researchers reported weaker excess twin sharing in beta out-of-frame sequences. In zero-insertion analyses, partial confounding could arise from invariant MAIT and iNKT cells. High-abundance cord blood beta clonotypes had fewer insertions; memory repertoires showed none.

Germline values: CDR1 PRHDT, CDR2 FYEKMQ (reference sequence). Germline trimming cut 5 bases from V and 3 bases from J; bases unmatched to any gene: 6. The CDR3 runs to 14 residues. A universal primer site was added by template switching, and unique molecular identifiers were carried by the cDNA. TCRdb independently ran MiXCR on the 5' RACE reads; one entry per CDR3 protein. The table records some 300,000 distinct CDR3 sequences, around 12% of them present only once. The data were also submitted as part of a second study, on yellow fever vaccine responses in identical twins.

The sequence derives from a woman aged 18-29 years in good health. Sequencing was carried out using CD8+ T cells sorted from blood. The rearrangement joins TRBV13 to TRBJ1-1; 7 nucleotides agree with TRBD1. In DNA form, the CDR3 reads TGTGCCAGCAGCAGTCGGGACAGAGACACTGAAGCTTTCTTT. Residues: CASSSRDRDTEAFF. The full variable domain, its missing parts supplied by reference TRBV13 and TRBJ1-1, is AAGVIQSPRHLIKEKRETATLKCYPIPRHDTVYWYQQGPGQDPQFLISFYEKMQSDKGSIPDRFSAQQFSDYHSELNMSSLELGDSALYFCASSSRDRDTEAFFGQGTRLTVV.